This TCR beta chain originates from a study of blood T cell repertoires in COVID-19. Overall study: Sites in the United States, Italy and Spain provided acute and convalescent COVID-19 samples. The analysed material was cDNA or gDNA that came from T cells, B-cell-depleted T cells, or PBMCs.

The junction had 9 bases not matched to a gene; V was cut back by 4 bases and J by 0 bases. Germline V lookup: CDR1 MNHEY, CDR2 SMNVEV (reference sequence). The CDR3 is made up of 17 amino acids. Authors' methods: Reference gene primer amplification gave estimated nucleated cell counts. The table came from immunoSEQ multiplex PCR; TCRdb's copy has only in-frame clones and leaves some out. That table supplies the V and J calls and clone size; D and trimming were determined from the DNA. Altogether 55,000 to 80,000 clones are present, around 90% being singletons, with the ten largest covering 0.9% to 1.2%.

V and J are TRBV27 and TRBJ1-5; 7 bases match TRBD1. This clonotype was obtained from a man aged 70 or older with acute or convalescent COVID-19. The sequenced sample consisted of peripheral blood. This CDR3 is CASSSPEQGGSNQPQHF. The CDR3 coding sequence is TGTGCCAGCAGTTCCCCCGAGCAGGGGGGTAGCAATCAGCCCCAGCATTTT.